The present TCR beta chain was sequenced within a study of blood T cell repertoires in COVID-19. Study overall: From T cells, B-cell-depleted T cells, or PBMCs came the material, which was cDNA or gDNA.

Looked up from germline, CDR1 is MNHEY and CDR2 is SVGAGI. The CDR3 has 15 residues. Trimming took off 2 bases at V and 3 bases at J, with 10 bases between the two ends. In the source study's methods: Amplification of reference gene primers was used by the study to estimate nucleated cell counts. Repertoires were generated with immunoSEQ multiplex PCR, while TCRdb's copy carries only in-frame clones and drops some. V and J calls and clone size are copied from that table; D and trimming were computed from the DNA. The repertoire includes nearly 300,000 clones, under 90% of them detected once, and less than 3.5% sits in the top ten. The cohort comprised adults aged 18 to 89 years residing in 20 to 30 US areas. Participants had their cohort set by participant-reported clinical history.

Input material: PBMCs or T cells enriched from blood (not recorded which). The clonotype was recovered from a woman aged 45-65 years who had been exposed to COVID-19. The chain joins TRBV6-5 to TRBJ2-2; D unresolved. The CDR3 bases are TGTGCCAGCAGTTACAACAGTCAACACACCGGGGAGCTGTTTTTT. Protein: CASSYNSQHTGELFF.